The TCR beta chain under discussion was sequenced for a study of T cells after yellow fever vaccination. Findings and limits, study-wide: Faster peaking, at day 5 versus 15, marked a secondary response that was weaker.

The 5'RACE template-switching step produced TCR cDNA and added a universal primer site and UMIs. TCRdb re-derived calls from the 5' RACE reads in MiXCR, one entry per CDR3 protein. This sample has 300,000 or so distinct CDR3 sequences, with roughly 4.3% found just once. Trimming pared 5 bases from V and 0 bases from J, leaving 8 bases between. Germline-derived CDR1 and CDR2 are SGHTA and FQGNSA. The CDR3 is 14 amino acids. This clonotype was recorded a few times. The antigen remains undetermined. The sample was PBMCs, taken 5 days after the yellow fever booster vaccination. The chain carries TRBV7-2 and TRBJ1-3; D gene uncertain. This TCR derives from a man younger than 30 who received the YFV17D yellow fever vaccine. This chain's CDR3 is CASSLQSSGNTIYF. DNA for the CDR3: TGTGCCAGCAGCCTCCAGAGCTCTGGAAACACCATATATTTT.